This paragraph reports one T cell receptor beta chain. The antigen it recognizes is unknown. Base qualities are not at hand, and no much larger clone is one base apart. The entry originates in a study of blood T cell repertoires in COVID-19 (dated by TCRdb to the early 2020s). Looking at the study overall: Collaborator samples came from the United States, Italy and Spain and covered acute and convalescent phases of COVID-19. Samples were obtained from the ongoing ImmuneRACE study (first 160 participants) and from some 1,200 subjects provided by 6 global collaborators. A de-identified subject ID, COVID-19 status, age in years and sex were almost always included in the sample metadata. HLA class I and class II types, where available, came from metadata supplied by the sample provider rather than from assay-based typing. The material from the prospective study consisted of cDNA or gDNA derived from T cells, B-cell-depleted T cells, or PBMCs. Subjects who had been exposed to COVID-19, were actively infected with it, or had recovered from it provided the deeply sampled blood TCRbeta repertoires that made up the dataset. The repertoires were made available in a free public database intended to serve as a resource for research on the immune response to SARS-CoV-2.

Each collaborating institution followed its own protocols to collect whole blood in K2EDTA tubes. For TCRbeta analysis, collaborators shipped samples as frozen whole blood, isolated PBMCs, or DNA extracted from either of those sample types. The immunoSEQ Assay, a bias-controlled multiplex PCR, was used to amplify TCRbeta CDR3 regions from genomic DNA. Concerning the study's data processing: The number of nucleated cells in each sample was estimated by amplification of reference gene primers within the assay. To quantify the absolute abundance of each unique TCRbeta CDR3 rearrangement, sequence reads were collapsed and filtered. For each sample, productive Simpson clonality was calculated by taking the square root of Simpson's diversity index across productive rearrangements. TCRdb retrieved this table from immuneACCESS and kept in-frame rearrangements only. Not all clones are present; in checked studies, unresolved V genes account for under half, and no reason is known for the remainder. That table gives V, J and clone size, and the DNA gave D and trimming. The sample data list nearly 60,000 clones, and around 89% of these were observed just once. Around 13% of the sample is in the top ten clones.

Via the germline V gene, CDR1 is SGHNT and CDR2 YENEEA. V lost 6 bases and J lost 6 bases, and the count of bases not matched to a germline gene is 9. From the cysteine up to the phenylalanine, the CDR3 has a length of 15 residues. CDR3 DNA is the only sequence kept; it has 45 bases, read in frame from the first base. Points the paper makes about the study in general: The amount of clinical and demographic metadata varied by source and participant and was provided uncurated.

This receptor was identified in a man aged 60 to 69 with active COVID-19. The rearranged segments are TRBV11-3 and TRBJ2-3; 10 middle bases align to TRBD2. Input material: peripheral blood. The CDR3 loop reads CASSPVAGGLDTQYF. At the DNA level, the sequence is TGTGCCAGCAGTCCAGTAGCGGGGGGTCTGGATACGCAGTATTTT.